This T cell receptor (beta chain) comes out of a study of cytomegalovirus exposure and HLA in healthy donors. Germline lookup yields CDR1 LNHNV and CDR2 YYDKDF (reference sequence). CDR3 length: 16 residues. The V gene lost 1 base and the J gene lost 0 bases, with 11 bases spanning the gap. PCR amplification relied on 60 Vbeta primers (plus 13 Jbeta primers). TCRdb keeps only in-frame clones here, not all; method: immunoSEQ multiplex PCR. This table has 90,000 to 140,000 clones, 69% appearing once. The sample taken for sequencing was PBMCs. This TCR derives from a man younger than 45 in good health and CMV-seronegative. This chain connects TRBV15 to TRBJ2-3; D possibly corresponds to TRBD2 (5 bases). For the CDR3, the DNA is TGTGCCACCAGCAGAGGTCCTAGCCAGAGCACAGATACGCAGTATTTT. It specifies CATSRGPSQSTDTQYF.